The present TCR beta chain was sequenced within a study of spatial heterogeneity in lung cancer. Study context: Beta-chain sequences were consistently detected more often than alpha-chain sequences. General study results and limits: TCRs found ubiquitously expanded in tumor appeared in blood more at resection than at follow-up.

As to time point: sample taken at primary tumor resection. The input material, whole RNA from tumor, nontumor lung or frozen PBMC, was sequenced unsorted. Unique molecular identifiers tagged every individual TCR cDNA molecule. TCRdb re-called the 5' RACE reads through MiXCR, storing one row per CDR3 protein. The repertoire has some 47,000 distinct CDR3 sequences, about 7.4% of them found once; the top ten carry less than 15%. On this clonotype: The antigen remains unidentified.

The origin of this receptor is a female donor with early-stage non-small cell lung cancer. Sequenced material: PBMCs, taken at surgery.

The CDR3 loop reads CASSPNKDRGLYEQYF. CDR3 bases: TGTGCCAGCAGCCCAAATAAGGACAGGGGTCTCTACGAGCAGTACTTC. V is TRBV7-2 and J is TRBJ2-7; TRBD1 aligns across 9 bases. The ends lost 5 bases at V and 3 bases at J; junction bases unmatched: 11. The CDR3 length is 16 residues. Germline CDR1 is SGHTA and CDR2 is FQGNSA. Combining the CDR3 with reference TRBV7-2 and TRBJ2-7 gives the whole variable domain GAGVSQSPSNKVTEKGKDVELRCDPISGHTALYWYRQSLGQGLEFLIYFQGNSAPDKSGLPSDRFSAERTGGSVSTLTIQRTQQEDSAVYLCASSPNKDRGLYEQYFGPGTRLTVT.